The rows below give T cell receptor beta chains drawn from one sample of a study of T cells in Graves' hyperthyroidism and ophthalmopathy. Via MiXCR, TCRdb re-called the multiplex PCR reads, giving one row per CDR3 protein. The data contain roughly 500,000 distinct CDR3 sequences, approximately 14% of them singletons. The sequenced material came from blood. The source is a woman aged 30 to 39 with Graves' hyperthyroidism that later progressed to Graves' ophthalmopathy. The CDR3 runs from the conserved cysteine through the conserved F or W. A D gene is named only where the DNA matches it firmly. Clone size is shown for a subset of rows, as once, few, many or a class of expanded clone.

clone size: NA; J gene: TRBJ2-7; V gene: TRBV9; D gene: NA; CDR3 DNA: TGTGCCAGCAGCGTAGGTGAAGCGGGCGCCTACGAGCAGTACTTC; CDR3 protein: CASSVGEAGAYEQYF
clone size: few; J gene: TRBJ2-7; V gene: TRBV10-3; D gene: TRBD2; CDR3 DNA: TGTGCCATCACTGGTCTAGCGGGAGGCACCTACGAGCAGTACTTC; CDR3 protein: CAITGLAGGTYEQYF
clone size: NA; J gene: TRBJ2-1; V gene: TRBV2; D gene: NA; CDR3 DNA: TGTGCCAGCACCGGTGATCCCTATTACAATGAGCAGTTCTTC; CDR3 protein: CASTGDPYYNEQFF
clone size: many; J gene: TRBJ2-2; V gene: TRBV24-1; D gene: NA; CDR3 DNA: TGTGCCACCAGTGGCACAATAGAAGGCGCAAACACCGGGGAGCTGTTTTTT; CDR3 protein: CATSGTIEGANTGELFF
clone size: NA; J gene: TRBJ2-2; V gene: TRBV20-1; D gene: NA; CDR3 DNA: TGCAGTGCGCCACAGGTCACGAACACCGGGGAGCTGTTTTTT; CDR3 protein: CSAPQVTNTGELFF
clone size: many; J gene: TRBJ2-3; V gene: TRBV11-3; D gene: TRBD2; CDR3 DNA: TGTGCCAGCAGCTTGGCGGGAGTGGTGGCAGATACGCAGTATTTT; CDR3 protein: CASSLAGVVADTQYF
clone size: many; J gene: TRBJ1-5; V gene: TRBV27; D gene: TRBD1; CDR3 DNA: TGTGCCAGCAGTTCGGGGACAGGGGGCGCGTTCAATCAGCCCCAGCATTTT; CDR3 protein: CASSSGTGGAFNQPQHF
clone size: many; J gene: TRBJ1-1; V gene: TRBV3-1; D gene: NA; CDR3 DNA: TGTGCCAGCAGCCAAGAGTCGGTTTTGAACACTGAAGCTTTCTTT; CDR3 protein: CASSQESVLNTEAFF
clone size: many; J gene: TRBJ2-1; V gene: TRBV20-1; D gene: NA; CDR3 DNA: TGCAGTGCCGGCCCAGGCGGTTCCTACAATGAGCAGTTCTTC; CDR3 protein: CSAGPGGSYNEQFF
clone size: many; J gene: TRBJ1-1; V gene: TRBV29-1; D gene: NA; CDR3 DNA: TGCAGCGTTGCCGACATGAACACTGAAGCTTTCTTT; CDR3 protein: CSVADMNTEAFF
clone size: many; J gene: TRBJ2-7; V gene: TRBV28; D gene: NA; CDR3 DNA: TGTGCCAGCTCCCCCTTCCCCAGCGGGTCCTCCTACGAGCAGTACTTC; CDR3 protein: CASSPFPSGSSYEQYF
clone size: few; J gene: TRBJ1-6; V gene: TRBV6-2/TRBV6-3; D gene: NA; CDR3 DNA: TGTGCCAGCAGTTACTCAAAAGGGGGTTCACCCCTCCACTTT; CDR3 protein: CASSYSKGGSPLHF
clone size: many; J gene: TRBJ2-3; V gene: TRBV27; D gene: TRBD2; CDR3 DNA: TGTGCCAGCAGTCAACTAGCGGAGAGCACAGATACGCAGTATTTT; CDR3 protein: CASSQLAESTDTQYF
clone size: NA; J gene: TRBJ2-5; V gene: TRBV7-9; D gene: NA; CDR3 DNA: TGTGCCAGCAGCTTTTCGTGGGGCGGGGAAGAGACCCAGTACTTC; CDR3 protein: CASSFSWGGEETQYF
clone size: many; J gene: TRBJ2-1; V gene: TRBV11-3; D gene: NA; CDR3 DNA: TGTGCCAGCAGCTTAGGTAGCGGACACAATGAGCAGTTCTTC; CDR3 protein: CASSLGSGHNEQFF
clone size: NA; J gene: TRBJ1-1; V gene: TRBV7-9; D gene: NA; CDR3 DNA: TGTGCCAGCAGCCCCTTGGGGGATTTCTATTTGTCAGCTTTCTTT; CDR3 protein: CASSPLGDFYLSAFF
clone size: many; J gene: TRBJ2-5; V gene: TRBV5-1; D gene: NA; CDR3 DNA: TGCGCCAGCAGCTTGGGACCCCGCTCGTACTTC; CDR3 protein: CASSLGPRSYF
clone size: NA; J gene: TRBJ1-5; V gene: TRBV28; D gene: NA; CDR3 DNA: TGTGCCAGCGGGGGGAGCCAGCCCCAGCATTTT; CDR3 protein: CASGGSQPQHF
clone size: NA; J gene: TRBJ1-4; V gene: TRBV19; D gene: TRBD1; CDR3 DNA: TGTGCCAGTAGTAGAAACCGGGACAGATCAACTAATGAAAAACTGTTTTTT; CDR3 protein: CASSRNRDRSTNEKLFF
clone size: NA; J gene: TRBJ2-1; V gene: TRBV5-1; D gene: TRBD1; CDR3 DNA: TGCGCCAGCAGCTCTCTTGGGACAGGGCAGTGGTACAATGAGCAGTTCTTC; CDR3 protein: CASSSLGTGQWYNEQFF
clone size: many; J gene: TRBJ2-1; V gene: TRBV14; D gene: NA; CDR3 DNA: TGTGCCAGCAGCCAAGATTCAGGTGGTCAGGAGCAGTTCTTC; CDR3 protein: CASSQDSGGQEQFF
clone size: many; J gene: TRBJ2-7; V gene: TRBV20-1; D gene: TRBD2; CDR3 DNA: TGCAGTGCTAGAGATAACCTCAGCGGGAGGTCACGCGAGCAGTACTTC; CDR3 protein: CSARDNLSGRSREQYF
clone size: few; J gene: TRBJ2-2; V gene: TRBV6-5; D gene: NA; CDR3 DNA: TGTGCCAGCAGTTACTCGGGCAAGCAAATAGCCGGGGAGCTGTTTTTT; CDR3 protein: CASSYSGKQIAGELFF